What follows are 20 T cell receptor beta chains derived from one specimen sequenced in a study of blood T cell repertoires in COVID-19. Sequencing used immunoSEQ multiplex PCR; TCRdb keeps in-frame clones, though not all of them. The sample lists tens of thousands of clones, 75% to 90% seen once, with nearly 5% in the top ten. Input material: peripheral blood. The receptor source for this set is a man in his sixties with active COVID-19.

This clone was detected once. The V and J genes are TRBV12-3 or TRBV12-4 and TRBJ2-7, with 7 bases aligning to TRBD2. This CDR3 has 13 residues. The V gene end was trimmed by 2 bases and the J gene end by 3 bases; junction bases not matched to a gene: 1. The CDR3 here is CASSLKRDYEQYF. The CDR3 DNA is TGTGCCAGCAGTTTAAAGCGGGACTACGAGCAGTACTTC.

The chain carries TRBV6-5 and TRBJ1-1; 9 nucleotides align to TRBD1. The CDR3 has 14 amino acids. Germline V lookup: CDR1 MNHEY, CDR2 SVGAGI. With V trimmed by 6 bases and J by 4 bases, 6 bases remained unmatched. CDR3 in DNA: TGTGCCAGCAGAGGACAGGGGAAGGCCACTGAAGCTTTCTTT. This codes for CASRGQGKATEAFF.

CDR3 protein: CASSSGTALDTQYF. CDR3 DNA: TGTGCCAGCAGCTCTGGGACAGCCCTAGATACGCAGTATTTT. V gene TRBV7-3 combines with J gene TRBJ2-3; 7 bases are a match to TRBD1. Trimming at V came to 4 bases and at J to 5 bases, leaving 6 bases not matched to a gene. This CDR3 contains 14 residues. Germline V gene sequence: CDR1 SGHTA, CDR2 FQGTGA.

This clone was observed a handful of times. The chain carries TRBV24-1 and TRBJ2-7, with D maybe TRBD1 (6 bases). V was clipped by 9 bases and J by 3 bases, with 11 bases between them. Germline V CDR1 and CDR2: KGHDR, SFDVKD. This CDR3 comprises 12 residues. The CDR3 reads CATSEGDYEQYF. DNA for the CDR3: TGTGCCACCTCTGAGGGGGACTACGAGCAGTACTTC.

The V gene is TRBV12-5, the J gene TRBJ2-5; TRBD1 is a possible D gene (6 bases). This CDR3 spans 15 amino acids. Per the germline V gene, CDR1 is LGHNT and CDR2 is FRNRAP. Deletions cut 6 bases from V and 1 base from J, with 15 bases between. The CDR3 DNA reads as TGTGCTAGTGGCCGCCTTCAGGGGCTCCAAGAGACCCAGTACTTC. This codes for CASGRLQGLQETQYF.

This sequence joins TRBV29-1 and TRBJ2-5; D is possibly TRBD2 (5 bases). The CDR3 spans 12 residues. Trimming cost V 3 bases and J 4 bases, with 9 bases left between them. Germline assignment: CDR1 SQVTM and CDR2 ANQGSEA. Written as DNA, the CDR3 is TGCAGCGTTGACATCCTAGCAGAGACCCAGTACTTC. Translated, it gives CSVDILAETQYF.

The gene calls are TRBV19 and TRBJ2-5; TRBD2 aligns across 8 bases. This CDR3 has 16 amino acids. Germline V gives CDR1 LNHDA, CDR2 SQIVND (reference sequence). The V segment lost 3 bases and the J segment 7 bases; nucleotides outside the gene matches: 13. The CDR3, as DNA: TGTGCCAGTAGTATTTCGGCGGGAGGACCGGTCGGGACCCAGTACTTC. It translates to CASSISAGGPVGTQYF. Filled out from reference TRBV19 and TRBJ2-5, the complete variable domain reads DGGITQSPKYLFRKEGQNVTLSCEQNLNHDAMYWYRQDPGQGLRLIYYSQIVNDFQKGDIAEGYSVSREKKESFPLTVTSAQKNPTAFYLCASSISAGGPVGTQYFGPGTRLLVL.

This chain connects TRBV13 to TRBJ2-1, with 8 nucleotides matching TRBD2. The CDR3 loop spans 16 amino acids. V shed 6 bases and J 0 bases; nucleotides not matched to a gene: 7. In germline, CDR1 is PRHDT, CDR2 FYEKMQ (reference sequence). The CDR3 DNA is TGTGCCAGCAGTTCGACTAGCGAAAGCTCCTACAATGAGCAGTTCTTC. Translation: CASSSTSESSYNEQFF.

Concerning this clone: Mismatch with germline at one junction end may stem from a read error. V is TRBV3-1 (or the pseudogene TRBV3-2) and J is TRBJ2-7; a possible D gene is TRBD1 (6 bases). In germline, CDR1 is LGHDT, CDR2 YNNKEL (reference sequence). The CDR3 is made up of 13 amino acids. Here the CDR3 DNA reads TGTGCCAGCAGCCAAGTGAAGACAGGTAACATGCTCTTC. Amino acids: CASSQVKTGNMLF.

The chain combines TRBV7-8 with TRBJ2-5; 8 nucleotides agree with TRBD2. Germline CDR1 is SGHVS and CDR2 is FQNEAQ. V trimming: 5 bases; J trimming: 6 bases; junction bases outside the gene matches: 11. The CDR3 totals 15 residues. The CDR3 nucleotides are TGTGCCAGCAGCGAAGCTAGCGGGCCCGTAAAGACCCAGTACTTC. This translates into CASSEASGPVKTQYF.

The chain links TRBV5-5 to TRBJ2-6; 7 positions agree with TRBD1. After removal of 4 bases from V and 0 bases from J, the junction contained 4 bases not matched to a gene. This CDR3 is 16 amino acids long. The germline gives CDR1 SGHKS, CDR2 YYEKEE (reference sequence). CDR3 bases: TGTGCCAGCAGCAAGGGACAGATCTCTGGGGCCAACGTCCTGACTTTC. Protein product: CASSKGQISGANVLTF.

The CDR3 DNA sequence: TGTGCCAGCAGCCGCGTCCTCCAAGAGACCCAGTACTTC. Its protein product is CASSRVLQETQYF. The V and J genes are TRBV7-2 and TRBJ2-5; no clear D. CDR3 length equals 13 residues. V lost 5 bases and J lost 1, with 8 bases in between. The V gene's germline CDR1 is SGHTA and CDR2 FQGNSA. The full variable domain, its missing parts supplied by reference TRBV7-2 and TRBJ2-5, is GAGVSQSPSNKVTEKGKDVELRCDPISGHTALYWYRQSLGQGLEFLIYFQGNSAPDKSGLPSDRFSAERTGGSVSTLTIQRTQQEDSAVYLCASSRVLQETQYFGPGTRLLVL.

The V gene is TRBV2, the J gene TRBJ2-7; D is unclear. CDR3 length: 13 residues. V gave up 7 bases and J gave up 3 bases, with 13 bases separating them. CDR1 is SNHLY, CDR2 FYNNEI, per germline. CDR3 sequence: CASTPTPVYEQYF. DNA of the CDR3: TGTGCCAGCACTCCCACCCCAGTCTACGAGCAGTACTTC.

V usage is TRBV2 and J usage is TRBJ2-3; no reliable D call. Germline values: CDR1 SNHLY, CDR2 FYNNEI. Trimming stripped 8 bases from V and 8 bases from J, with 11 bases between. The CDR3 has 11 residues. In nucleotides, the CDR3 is TGTGCCAGCGAGAGTAGAAGTACGCAGTATTTT. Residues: CASESRSTQYF.

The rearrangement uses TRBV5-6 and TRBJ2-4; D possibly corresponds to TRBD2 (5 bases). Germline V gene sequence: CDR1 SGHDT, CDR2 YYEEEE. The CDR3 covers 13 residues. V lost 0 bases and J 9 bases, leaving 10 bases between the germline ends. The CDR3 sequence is CASSLVEGRIQYF. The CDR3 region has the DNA TGTGCCAGCAGCTTGGTAGAGGGTCGCATTCAGTACTTC.

CDR3 nucleotide sequence: TGTGCCAGCAGCGTAACTAGTTTATCGGAAGCTTTCTTT. It codes for CASSVTSLSEAFF. The V and J genes are TRBV2 and TRBJ1-1; D gene ambiguous. CDR1 is SNHLY and CDR2 is FYNNEI in the germline V gene. V lost 6 bases and J lost 8, with 16 bases in between. The CDR3 sequence is 13 residues long.

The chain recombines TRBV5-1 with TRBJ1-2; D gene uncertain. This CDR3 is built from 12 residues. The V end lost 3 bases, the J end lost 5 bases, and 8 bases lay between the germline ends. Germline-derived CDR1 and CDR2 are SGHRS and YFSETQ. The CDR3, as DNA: TGCGCCAGCAGCTCGGTTGGTTATGGCTACACCTTC. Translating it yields CASSSVGYGYTF. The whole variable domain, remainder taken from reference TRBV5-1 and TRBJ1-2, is KAGVTQTPRYLIKTRGQQVTLSCSPISGHRSVSWYQQTPGQGLQFLFEYFSETQRNKGNFPGRFSGRQFSNSRSEMNVSTLELGDSALYLCASSSVGYGYTFGSGTRLTVV.

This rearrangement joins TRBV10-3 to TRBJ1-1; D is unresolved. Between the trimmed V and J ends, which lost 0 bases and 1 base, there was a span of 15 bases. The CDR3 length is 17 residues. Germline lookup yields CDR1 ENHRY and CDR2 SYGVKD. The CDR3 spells CAISESRSGISNTEAFF. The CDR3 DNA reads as TGTGCCATCAGTGAGTCACGCTCGGGGATCTCGAACACTGAAGCTTTCTTT.

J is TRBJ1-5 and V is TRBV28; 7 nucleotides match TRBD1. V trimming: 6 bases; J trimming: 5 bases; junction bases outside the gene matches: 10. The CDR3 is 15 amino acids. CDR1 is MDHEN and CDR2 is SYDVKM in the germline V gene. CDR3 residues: CASSRIGTVYQPQHF. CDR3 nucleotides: TGTGCCAGCAGCCGAATTGGGACAGTTTATCAGCCCCAGCATTTT. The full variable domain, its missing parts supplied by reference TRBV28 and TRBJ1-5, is DVKVTQSSRYLVKRTGEKVFLECVQDMDHENMFWYRQDPGLGLRLIYFSYDVKMKEKGDIPEGYSVSREKKERFSLILESASTNQTSMYLCASSRIGTVYQPQHFGDGTRLSIL.

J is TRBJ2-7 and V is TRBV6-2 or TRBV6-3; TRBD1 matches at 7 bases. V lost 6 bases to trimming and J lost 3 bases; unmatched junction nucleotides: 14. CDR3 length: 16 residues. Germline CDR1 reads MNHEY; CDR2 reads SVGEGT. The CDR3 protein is CASSSHRDRWYYEQYF. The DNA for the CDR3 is TGTGCCAGCAGCTCCCACCGGGACAGATGGTACTACGAGCAGTACTTC.